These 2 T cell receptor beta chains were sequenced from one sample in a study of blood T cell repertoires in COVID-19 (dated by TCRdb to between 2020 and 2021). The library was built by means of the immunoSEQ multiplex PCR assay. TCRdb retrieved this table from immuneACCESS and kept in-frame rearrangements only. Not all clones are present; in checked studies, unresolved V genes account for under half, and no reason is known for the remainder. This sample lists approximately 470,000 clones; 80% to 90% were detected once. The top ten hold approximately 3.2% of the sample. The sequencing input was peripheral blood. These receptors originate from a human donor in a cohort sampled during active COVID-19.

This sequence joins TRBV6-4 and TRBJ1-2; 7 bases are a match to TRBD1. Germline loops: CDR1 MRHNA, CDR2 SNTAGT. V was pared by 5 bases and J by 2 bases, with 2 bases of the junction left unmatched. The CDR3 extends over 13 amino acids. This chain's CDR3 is CASSQGQNYGYTF. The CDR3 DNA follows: TGTGCCAGCAGTCAGGGACAGAACTATGGCTACACCTTC.

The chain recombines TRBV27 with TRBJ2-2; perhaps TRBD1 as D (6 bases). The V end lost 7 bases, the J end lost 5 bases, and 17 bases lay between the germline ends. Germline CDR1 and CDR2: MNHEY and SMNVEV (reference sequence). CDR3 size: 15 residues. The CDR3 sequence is CASTQQGRMTGELFF. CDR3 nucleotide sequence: TGTGCCAGCACCCAACAGGGTAGGATGACCGGGGAGCTGTTTTTT.